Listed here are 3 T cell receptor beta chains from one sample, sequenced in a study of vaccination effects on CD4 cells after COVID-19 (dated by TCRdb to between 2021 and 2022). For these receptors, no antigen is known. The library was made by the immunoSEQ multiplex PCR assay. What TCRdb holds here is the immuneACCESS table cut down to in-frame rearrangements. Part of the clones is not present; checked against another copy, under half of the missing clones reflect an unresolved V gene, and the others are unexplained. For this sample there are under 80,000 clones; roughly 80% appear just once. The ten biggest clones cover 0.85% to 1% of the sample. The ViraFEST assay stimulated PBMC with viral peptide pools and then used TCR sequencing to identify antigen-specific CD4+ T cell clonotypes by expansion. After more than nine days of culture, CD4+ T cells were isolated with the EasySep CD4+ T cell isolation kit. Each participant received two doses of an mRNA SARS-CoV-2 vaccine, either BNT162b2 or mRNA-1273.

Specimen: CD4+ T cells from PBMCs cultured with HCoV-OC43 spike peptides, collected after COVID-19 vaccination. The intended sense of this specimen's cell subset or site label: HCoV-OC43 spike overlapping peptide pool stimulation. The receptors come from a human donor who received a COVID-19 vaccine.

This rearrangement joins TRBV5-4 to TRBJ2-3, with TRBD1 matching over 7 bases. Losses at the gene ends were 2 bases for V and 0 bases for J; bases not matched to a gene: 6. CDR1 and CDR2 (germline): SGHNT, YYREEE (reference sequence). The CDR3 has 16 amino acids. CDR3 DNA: TGTGCCAGCAGCTTCGACAGGGTCGGGAGCACAGATACGCAGTATTTT. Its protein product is CASSFDRVGSTDTQYF.

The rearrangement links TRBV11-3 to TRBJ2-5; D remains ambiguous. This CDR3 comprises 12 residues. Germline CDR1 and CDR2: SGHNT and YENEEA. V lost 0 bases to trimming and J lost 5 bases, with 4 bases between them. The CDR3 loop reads CASSLDRETQYF. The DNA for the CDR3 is TGTGCCAGCAGCTTAGATCGTGAGACCCAGTACTTC.

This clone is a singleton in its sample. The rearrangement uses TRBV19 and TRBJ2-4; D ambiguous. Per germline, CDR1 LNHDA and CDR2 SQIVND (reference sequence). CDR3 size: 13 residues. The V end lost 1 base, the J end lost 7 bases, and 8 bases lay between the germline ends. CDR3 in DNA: TGTGCCAGTAGTATAGCCACGTTCAACATTCAGTACTTC. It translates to CASSIATFNIQYF.